This T cell receptor beta chain was captured in a study of blood T cells in healthy people across ages. Study in general: The template switching approach captured approximately one barcoded beta molecule for every two T cells.

Primers used in a second PCR of roughly 6 to 12 cycles were a sample-barcoded 5' primer and a J-beta primer mix. TCRdb ran MiXCR on the 5' RACE reads and lists one entry per CDR3 protein. The sample records over a million distinct CDR3 sequences, 45% being singletons. Germline V lookup: CDR1 MGHDK, CDR2 SYGVNS. V lost 2 bases and J 6 bases, leaving 16 bases between the germline ends. The CDR3 contains 15 residues. This TCR was sampled from a woman aged 60-75 years in good health. The sequenced material came from blood. The chain employs TRBV25-1 and TRBJ1-2, with D possibly matching TRBD1 (5 bases). CDR3: CASSEILGPFDGYTF. The CDR3 nucleotides are TGTGCCAGCAGTGAAATTCTGGGGCCCTTCGATGGCTACACCTTC.